Listed below are T cell receptor beta chains from one sample, sequenced in a study of blood T cell repertoires in COVID-19. Measured with immunoSEQ multiplex PCR; TCRdb has only the in-frame clones, and not every one. The top ten hold roughly a tenth of the sample, which has 200,000 to 250,000 clones, 87% seen once. Sequencing used PBMCs or T cells enriched from blood (not recorded which). The receptors were gathered from a young man who had recovered from COVID-19. Both conserved end residues are part of each CDR3. The D gene is left open where the match is weak. Rows give clone size only sometimes, using once, few, many, or a class for an expanded clone.

d_call j_call v_call clone_size cdr3_nt cdr3_aa
. TRBJ1-2 TRBV5-4 . TGTGCCAGCAGCCCCGGAAGTCGGACAGCTAACTATGGCTACACCTTC CASSPGSRTANYGYTF
. TRBJ1-2 TRBV2 . TGTGCCAGCAGTAAATCACAACTACAGGGAGCTAACTATGGCTACACCTTC CASSKSQLQGANYGYTF
TRBD2 TRBJ2-3 TRBV11-2 . TGTGCCAGCAGATCTAGCGGGGGACGTTCAGATACGCAGTATTTT CASRSSGGRSDTQYF
. TRBJ2-3 TRBV2 . TGTGCCAGCAGTGACCGGAGGAGTGGCACAGATACGCAGTATTTT CASSDRRSGTDTQYF
. TRBJ2-1 TRBV9 . TGTGCCAGCAGCGTAAACAGCTACAATGAGCAGTTCTTC CASSVNSYNEQFF
TRBD1 TRBJ1-3 TRBV11-2 . TGTGCCAGCAGCTCCATTGGGACAGGGCTCCTTTATGGAAACACCATATATTTT CASSSIGTGLLYGNTIYF
. TRBJ1-5 TRBV20-1 once TGCAGTGCTAGCGCGGGTCAGCCCCAGCATTTT CSASAGQPQHF
TRBD1 TRBJ1-3 TRBV4-3 . TGCGCCAGCAGCCAAGAAGAGGGGGCGAGCTCTGGAAACACCATATATTTT CASSQEEGASSGNTIYF
TRBD2 TRBJ2-7 TRBV5-4 once TGTGCCAGCACAGGGGAATCTAGCGGGCGGACGAACCAGTACTTC CASTGESSGRTNQYF
. TRBJ1-1 TRBV5-6 . TGTGCCAGCAGCGTCAGGGCTGAAGCTTTCTTT CASSVRAEAFF
TRBD2 TRBJ2-7 TRBV11-2 . TGTGCCAGCAGCGCCGTAGCGGGAGTTTACGAGCAGTACTTC CASSAVAGVYEQYF
. TRBJ2-1 TRBV10-2 few TGCGCCAGCAGTGTTCAGGGGAGGGGAAGCTCCTACAATGAGCAGTTCTTC CASSVQGRGSSYNEQFF